The 3 T cell receptor beta chains listed next were all sequenced from one sample in a study of brain T cells in children with intractable seizures. Sequencing used immunoSEQ multiplex PCR; TCRdb keeps in-frame clones, though not all of them. The data show approximately 41,000 clones, around 90% seen once. The material was peripheral blood, obtained at surgery. These receptors all come from a girl aged 2-10 years with tuberous sclerosis and intractable seizures.

The chain uses TRBV3-1 (or the pseudogene TRBV3-2) and TRBJ2-1; 8 nucleotides agree with TRBD2. CDR1 is LGHDT, CDR2 YNNKEL, per germline (reference sequence). V shed 4 bases, J shed 9 bases, and the junction held 11 bases outside the gene matches. This CDR3 contains 15 residues. The CDR3 DNA sequence: TGTGCCAGCAGCCTGGGGTTAGTCGGGGGGGTTGAGCAGTTCTTC. Its translation is CASSLGLVGGVEQFF.

This clone was recorded a few times. The chain links TRBV2 to TRBJ1-6; D is perhaps TRBD1 (6 bases). The length of the CDR3 is 17 residues. Germline CDR1 and CDR2: SNHLY and FYNNEI. V was cut by 6 bases and J by 2 bases, with 17 bases left in between. The CDR3 DNA reads as TGTGCCAGCAGGGGAAACCTACAGGGCCCCTATAATTCACCCCTCCACTTT. The encoded protein is CASRGNLQGPYNSPLHF. Full variable domain (remainder filled in from reference TRBV2 and TRBJ1-6): EPEVTQTPSHQVTQMGQEVILRCVPISNHLYFYWYRQILGQKVEFLVSFYNNEISEKSEIFDDQFSVERPDGSNFTLKIRSTKLEDSAMYFCASRGNLQGPYNSPLHFGNGTRLTVT.

V is TRBV19 and J is TRBJ1-1; D perhaps matches TRBD1 (6 bases). CDR3 length: 13 amino acids. Germline CDR1 is LNHDA and CDR2 is SQIVND (reference sequence). Trimming took 5 bases from V and 5 from J, leaving 12 bases between them. The CDR3 DNA is TGTGCCAGTAGTGAACAGGGAAGGACTGAAGCTTTCTTT. It encodes CASSEQGRTEAFF.